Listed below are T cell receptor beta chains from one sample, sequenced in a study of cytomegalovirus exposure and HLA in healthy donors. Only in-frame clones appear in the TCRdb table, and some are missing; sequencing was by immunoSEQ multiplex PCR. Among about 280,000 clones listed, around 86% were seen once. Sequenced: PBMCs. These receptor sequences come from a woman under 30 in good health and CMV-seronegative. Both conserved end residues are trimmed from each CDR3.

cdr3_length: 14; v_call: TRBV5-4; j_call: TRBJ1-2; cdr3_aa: ASSNARGQGYYGYT
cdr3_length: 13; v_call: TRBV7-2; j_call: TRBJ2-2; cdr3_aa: ASSRSGAGTGELF
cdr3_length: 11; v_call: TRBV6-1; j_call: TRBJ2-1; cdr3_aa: ATLKGREVTAF
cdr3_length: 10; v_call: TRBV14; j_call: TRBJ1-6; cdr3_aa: ASSQDARTLH
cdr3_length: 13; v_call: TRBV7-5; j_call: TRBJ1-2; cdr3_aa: ARSLAPGLLGGYT
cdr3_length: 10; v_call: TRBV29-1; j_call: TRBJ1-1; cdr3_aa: SVHPGDTEAF
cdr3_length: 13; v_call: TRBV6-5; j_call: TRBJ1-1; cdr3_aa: ASSYGGIWNTEAF
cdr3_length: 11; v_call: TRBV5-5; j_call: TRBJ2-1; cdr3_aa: ASSLVRGNEQF
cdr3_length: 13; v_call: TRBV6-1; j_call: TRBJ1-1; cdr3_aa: ASSERGTAATEAF
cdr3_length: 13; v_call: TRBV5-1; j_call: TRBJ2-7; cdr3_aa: ASSQTGEGAYEQY
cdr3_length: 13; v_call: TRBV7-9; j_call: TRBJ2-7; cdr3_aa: ASSLGSSGGYEQY
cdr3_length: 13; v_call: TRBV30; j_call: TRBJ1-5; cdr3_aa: AWSVLSPGQTAQH
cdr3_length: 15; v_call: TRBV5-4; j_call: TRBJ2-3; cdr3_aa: ASSPDLAGGRTDTQY
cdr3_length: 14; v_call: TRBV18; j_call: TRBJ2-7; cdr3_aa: ASSPTSGGPRHEQY
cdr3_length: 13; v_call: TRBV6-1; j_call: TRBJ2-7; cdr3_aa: ASTLGTGSSYEQY
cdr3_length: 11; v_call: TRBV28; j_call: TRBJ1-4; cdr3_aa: ASSSHRKIKLF
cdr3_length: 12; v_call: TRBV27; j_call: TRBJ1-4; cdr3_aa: ASRPTGTNEKLF
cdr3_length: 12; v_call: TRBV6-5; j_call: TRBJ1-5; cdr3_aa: ASSPSGSNQPQH
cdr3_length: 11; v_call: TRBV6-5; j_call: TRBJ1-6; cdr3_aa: ASSRFLRSPLH
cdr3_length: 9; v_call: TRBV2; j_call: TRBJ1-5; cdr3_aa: ASSERQPQH
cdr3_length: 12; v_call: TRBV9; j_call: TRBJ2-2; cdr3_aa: ASSLAANTGELF
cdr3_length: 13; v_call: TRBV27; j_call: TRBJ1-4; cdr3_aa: ASSLSIGGREKLF
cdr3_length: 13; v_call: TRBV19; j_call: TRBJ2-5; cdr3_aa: ASSSYRGGFETQY
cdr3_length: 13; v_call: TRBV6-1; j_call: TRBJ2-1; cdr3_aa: ASSIRLAGNNEQF
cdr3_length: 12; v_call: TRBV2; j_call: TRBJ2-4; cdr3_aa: ASSILAAKNIQY
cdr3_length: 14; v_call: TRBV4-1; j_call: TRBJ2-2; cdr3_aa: ASSQGRGAQTGELF
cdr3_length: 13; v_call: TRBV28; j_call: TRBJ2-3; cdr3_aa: ASSGSSRSTDTQY
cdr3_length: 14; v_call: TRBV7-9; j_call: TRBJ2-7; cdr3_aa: ASSPSPGQGPYEQY
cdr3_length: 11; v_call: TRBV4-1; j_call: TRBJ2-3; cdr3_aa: ASSQSFQVPQY
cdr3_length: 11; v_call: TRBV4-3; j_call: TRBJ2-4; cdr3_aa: ASSRGEANIQY
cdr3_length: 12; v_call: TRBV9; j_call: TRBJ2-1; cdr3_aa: ASSGLQGKDEQF
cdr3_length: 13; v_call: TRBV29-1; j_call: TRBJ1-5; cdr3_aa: SVVVSGGWGQPQH
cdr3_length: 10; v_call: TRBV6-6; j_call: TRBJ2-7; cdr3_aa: ASSLIQYEQY
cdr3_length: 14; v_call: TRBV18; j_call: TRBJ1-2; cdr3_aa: ASSPQVTGQSDGYT
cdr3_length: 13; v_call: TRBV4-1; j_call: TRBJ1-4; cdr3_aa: ASSQVGTGGEKLF
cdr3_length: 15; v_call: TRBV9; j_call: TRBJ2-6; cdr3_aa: ASSVRGGTSGANVLT